What follows is one TCR beta chain and its context. Its antigen is unknown. No per-base quality is available; no much larger clone lies one base away. The sample belongs to a study of cytomegalovirus exposure and HLA in healthy donors (dated by TCRdb to the late 2010s). Context from the whole study: An earlier analysis of roughly 630 of the donors reported about 250 Gb of sequence data and approximately 110 million unique TCR beta sequences from about 180 million T cells. About 300 gigabases of sequencing data and approximately 85 million unique TCR sequences were included in an early release covering around 650 HLA-typed donors. The genetic ancestry cluster associated with self-reported Caucasian donors included 81% of the 398 genotyped donors. The study aimed to test whether signatures of past pathogen exposure could be identified by cataloging public T cell receptors. Using immunosequencing, the study profiled T cell repertoires from roughly 650 subjects and related those repertoires to cytomegalovirus serostatus. Besides the first cohort of about 730 subjects, a separate validation cohort made up of around 120 different subjects was used. To predict cytomegalovirus infection status, the study combined high-throughput TCR immunosequencing, statistical association of individual TCRs with disease status, and machine learning. A later analysis re-analyzed previously published TCR beta repertoires from approximately 670 donors and added high-resolution HLA genotyping to study TCR occurrence patterns. Rather than using new phenotypic data, the later analysis identified candidate immune exposures from TCR beta sequences and from how often those sequences occurred across donors. In an earlier analysis of roughly 540 of the donors, high-throughput TCR beta sequencing was used to judge whether each TCR beta V gene segment behaved as functional or pseudogenic. Alongside the repertoire data, information on donor age, sex, ethnicity and CMV serostatus was compiled. In a later genetic analysis, genome-wide SNP genotypes for about three fifths of the 666 donors were used, and that subset was treated as a discovery cohort. All discovery cohort repertoires had been generated using a single sequencing platform. Both class I and class II loci were covered by HLA typing, at four-digit resolution. Typing coverage differed by locus: A, B, C, DRB1 and DQB1 were typed in roughly 620-630 donors, DQA1 in 522, DPA1 in some 570, and DPB1 in 450 to 490. About 5 DR-DQ haplotypes were handled as single units for association and clustering, since linkage in the cohort was strong. Among almost 400 genotyped donors of the cohort, an average of approximately 240,000 unique TCR beta nucleotide sequences were sequenced per donor, around 20% of them non-productive. Overall study results and their limits: Three of the identified cytomegalovirus-associated TCR beta chains were confirmed in vitro to be specific for cytomegalovirus antigens. A later genetic analysis associated a missense DCLRE1C variant with V-gene and J-gene trimming of TCR beta chains, and an independent cohort replicated the association. The study listed 170 or so TCR beta chains as associated with cytomegalovirus. Because counts were too low, more than 15 rarely observed V segments, including chromosome 9 orphons, were left out of the earlier analysis of about 620 of the donors. Because HLA typing was unavailable for some donors at each locus, only the typed subset was used in association tests. Correlated functional status among segregating V segments might be attributable to linkage disequilibrium, but an unknown experimental factor could not be ruled out. Some IMGT-functional V segments, including TRBV6-2 and TRBV6-3, could not be told apart with the 87-base-pair reads, so those segments were excluded. For the cohort, immune exposure information was limited to CMV serostatus. Compared with equally common non-associated chains, HLA-associated TCR beta chains in a later analysis were more clonally expanded and had lower generation probabilities. In a later analysis, several top co-occurrence clusters were reported to appear linked to parvovirus B19, influenza, CMV and Epstein-Barr virus. Specific HLA alleles were associated with roughly 17,000 TCR beta sequences at a false discovery rate of 0.05 in a later analysis. The classifier was reported to diagnose cytomegalovirus status with high specificity and sensitivity in both the original and validation cohorts. The authors suggested that the approach could potentially be generalized to other disease states and immunological phenotypes. Assigning TCR associations to individual alleles was difficult when HLA alleles, especially DR and DQ, strongly co-occurred. Presence/absence analyses assumed roughly uniform sequencing depth across donors, an assumption that may not hold. In an earlier analysis of under 600 of the donors, most TCR beta V segments were observed in productive rearrangements about 90% or about 30% of the time, broadly matching IMGT annotations. Compared with the roughly 670-donor mean, donors in an Asian-associated ancestry cluster had fewer N-insertions in productive TCRs, according to a later genetic analysis. A later analysis found that TCR association rates varied across HLA loci, with DRB1 alleles showing the most associated TCRs and HLA-C alleles the fewest. The cohort was sequenced for TCR beta chains only, and without alpha or paired-chain data the features that could be detected were limited. Most TCR sequences were seen in very few donors, while some public TCRs were found in many individuals. A group of highly shared sequence variants was considered likely to be a technical artifact of the sequencing pipeline. In a later analysis, most CMV-associated TCR beta chains were found to appear HLA-restricted, with HLA associations seemingly driven largely by CMV exposure. A further reported finding was that TCR beta sequences accurately predicted the HLA-A and HLA-B alleles for most subjects in the first cohort.

Libraries were made using the immunoSEQ multiplex PCR assay. For the multiplex PCR, a mixture combining 60 forward primers for TCR Vbeta segments and 13 reverse primers for TCR Jbeta segments was used. A multiplex PCR assay on genomic DNA amplified the CDR3 region of rearranged TCR beta genes. Amplified TCR beta libraries were sequenced as 87-base-pair reads on the Illumina HiSeq System. As for the original processing: In a later analysis, some 80 million unique TCR beta chains were counted across the approximately 640 repertoires, and some 10 million of these chains were shared by at least two donors. To remove PCR and sequencing errors, raw reads were error-corrected and collapsed into unique sequences using a nearest-neighbor algorithm that merged closely related sequences. To assign V, D and J gene segments, CDR3 sequences were aligned to IMGT reference sequences. For a sequence to be retained, at least a six-nucleotide match to both a V gene segment and a J gene segment was required. A rearrangement was called productive if the CDR3 had no stop codons and remained in frame with V and J, and every other rearrangement was called non-productive. CDR3 was defined by IMGT convention, running from the second conserved V-encoded cysteine to the conserved J-encoded phenylalanine. Sequences without an unambiguous match to a single V gene segment were excluded from the earlier analysis of 587 of the donors. An earlier analysis of 587 of the donors called V segments functional above 56.7% productive rearrangements and segregating when the between-donor standard deviation exceeded 5%. To diagnose cytomegalovirus status from the catalog of TCR beta chain sequences, a statistical classification framework was built. In a later analysis, TCR nucleotide sequences were compared against IMGT/GENE-DB human TR gene sequences so that V and J genes could be assigned. Using the TCRdist pipeline, a later analysis assigned CDR3 sequences along with most-parsimonious VDJ recombination scenarios. A later analysis defined each TCR beta chain by its CDR3 amino acid sequence plus V-gene family, and excluded reads lacking a unique V-gene family. A later analysis removed 450 to 600 highly shared, low-generation-probability nucleotide sequences to deal with suspected cross-contamination and a sequencing artifact. In a later analysis, a clonal expansion index for each public chain was calculated from normalized within-repertoire ranks of inferred template counts. In a later analysis, generation probabilities were computed with a VDJ recombination model fitted to out-of-frame rearrangements, and the resulting probabilities were checked against IGoR. A later analysis scored TCR-TCR, TCR-HLA and TCR-CMV co-occurrence with hypergeometric tests, applying a repertoire-size bias correction to TCR pairs. A later analysis estimated false discovery rates by permuting HLA or CMV assignments 20 times. In a later analysis, co-occurring TCRs were grouped using DBSCAN, with TCRdist sequence similarity added in when clustering inside HLA-allele-positive subsets. Repertoires with fewer than 30,000 or more than 120,000 public chains, plus five repertoires with anomalous nucleotide sharing, were excluded from co-occurrence clustering. What TCRdb holds here is the immuneACCESS table cut down to in-frame rearrangements. Part of the clones is not present; checked against another copy, under half of the missing clones reflect an unresolved V gene, and the others are unexplained. V and J calls plus clone size are reproduced from that table; the DNA served to infer D and trimming. The sample table records hundreds of thousands of clones; 75% to 80% of these occur just once. Over 1.5% of the sample comes from the top ten.

The CDR3 goes from the cysteine to the phenylalanine over 15 residues. Solely the CDR3 DNA is kept, with 45 bases framed from the first base. Germline trimming amounts to 6 bases on V and 0 bases on J, with 3 as the count of junction bases outside the gene matches. The germline V gene yields SGHAT for CDR1 and FQNNGV for CDR2. The cohort consisted of more than 650 healthy bone marrow donors. At the time of sampling, every cohort member was nominally healthy, though immune exposures that went unrecorded were likely present. The donor was CMV seronegative and belonged to the group of around 350 seronegative cohort members. A peripheral blood sample was collected from each donor, and TCR beta sequencing was performed on peripheral blood mononuclear cells. The Qiagen DNeasy Blood Extraction Kit was used to extract genomic DNA from the blood cell samples.

Material for sequencing was PBMCs. This clonotype was sampled from a male donor in good health and CMV-seronegative. The chain joins TRBV11-2 to TRBJ2-2; 8 central bases correspond to TRBD1. This receptor carries the CDR3 CASRSTGANTGELFF. The DNA sequence reads TGTGCCAGCAGATCGACAGGGGCGAACACCGGGGAGCTGTTTTTT.